This TCR beta chain was recovered during a study of cytomegalovirus exposure and HLA in healthy donors. On the study more broadly: Researchers previously reported finding about 110 million unique TCR beta sequences from about 200 million T cells. Study-wide findings and caveats: Sequencing artifact likely explains a cluster of highly shared sequence variants.

Amplification used 60 Vbeta primers and 13 Jbeta primers. The table came from immunoSEQ multiplex PCR; TCRdb's copy has only in-frame clones and leaves some out. The repertoire includes some 150,000 clones, 70% to 90% of them detected once, and roughly 2.4% sits in the top ten. To note about this clone: No antigen is known for it.

The V end was cut by 0 bases, the J end by 3 bases, with 15 bases between. CDR1 and CDR2 from the germline V gene are SGDLS and YYNGEE. This CDR3 has 16 amino acids. The clonotype comes from a man aged 50 or older in good health and CMV-seronegative. V usage is TRBV9 and J usage is TRBJ2-5; D is perhaps TRBD1 (6 bases). Sequencing input: PBMCs. Written as DNA, the CDR3 is TGTGCCAGCAGCGTAGTGGGGGCTAGGATCGAAGAGACCCAGTACTTC. It is translated as CASSVVGARIEETQYF.